The rows below give T cell receptor beta chains drawn from one sample of a study of T cells in Graves' hyperthyroidism and ophthalmopathy. TCRdb used MiXCR to reprocess the multiplex PCR reads, holding one entry per CDR3 protein. The sample records hundreds of thousands of distinct CDR3 sequences, roughly 46% being singletons. The sequenced sample consisted of peripheral blood or thyroid tissue (not recorded which). These receptors all stem from an adult man with Graves' disease, either hyperthyroidism or ophthalmopathy (not recorded which). The CDR3 runs from the conserved cysteine through the conserved F or W. A D gene is named only where the DNA matches it firmly. Some rows mark clone size as missing; the rest say once, few, many or name a class of expanded clone.

v_gene: TRBV3-1; j_gene: TRBJ2-5; d_gene: -; abundance: few; CDR3nt: TGTGCCAGCAGCCAAGATCGGCTCAGCAAAGAGACCCAGTACTTC; CDR3aa: CASSQDRLSKETQYF
v_gene: TRBV7-2; j_gene: TRBJ1-1; d_gene: -; abundance: many; CDR3nt: TGTGCCAGCAGCGAGTACAAGGAAGCTTTCTTT; CDR3aa: CASSEYKEAFF
v_gene: TRBV2; j_gene: TRBJ2-5; d_gene: TRBD2; abundance: -; CDR3nt: TGTGCCAGCAGTGAATTCCCCGGGGGGGAGACCCAGTACTTC; CDR3aa: CASSEFPGGETQYF
v_gene: TRBV7-9; j_gene: TRBJ1-6; d_gene: -; abundance: many; CDR3nt: TGTGCCAGCAGCTTTGCGGGGGATAATTCACCCCTCCACTTT; CDR3aa: CASSFAGDNSPLHF
v_gene: TRBV10-1; j_gene: TRBJ2-7; d_gene: TRBD2; abundance: -; CDR3nt: TGCGCCAGCAGAGCTAGCGGGACCTACGAGCAGTACTTC; CDR3aa: CASRASGTYEQYF
v_gene: TRBV2; j_gene: TRBJ2-5; d_gene: TRBD1; abundance: -; CDR3nt: TGTGTCAGCAGTGATCCCGGGACAGAAGAGACCCAGTACTTC; CDR3aa: CVSSDPGTEETQYF
v_gene: TRBV25-1; j_gene: TRBJ1-6; d_gene: TRBD1; abundance: -; CDR3nt: TGTGCCAGCAGTGAATCCTCAGGGGGCGCTTCACCCCTCCACTTT; CDR3aa: CASSESSGGASPLHF
v_gene: TRBV20-1; j_gene: TRBJ2-6; d_gene: TRBD2; abundance: -; CDR3nt: TGCAGTGCTCCACCAGCCGGGACTAGCGAGCTCTCTGGGGCCAACGTCCTGACTTTC; CDR3aa: CSAPPAGTSELSGANVLTF
v_gene: TRBV5-1; j_gene: TRBJ1-1; d_gene: TRBD1; abundance: -; CDR3nt: TGCGCCAGCAGCTTGTCAGGGGGCGTCACTGAAGCTTTCTTT; CDR3aa: CASSLSGGVTEAFF
v_gene: TRBV12-3/TRBV12-4; j_gene: TRBJ1-3; d_gene: -; abundance: -; CDR3nt: TGTGCCAGCAGCGAAAACAGGGTGTATGGAAACACCATATATTTT; CDR3aa: CASSENRVYGNTIYF
v_gene: TRBV6-6; j_gene: TRBJ2-7; d_gene: -; abundance: -; CDR3nt: TGTGCCAGCAGTGATATGGGCATATCCTACGAGCAGTACTTC; CDR3aa: CASSDMGISYEQYF
v_gene: TRBV29-1; j_gene: TRBJ1-6; d_gene: -; abundance: many; CDR3nt: TGCAGCGTTCGGACAGACTATAATTCACCCCTCCACTTT; CDR3aa: CSVRTDYNSPLHF
v_gene: TRBV25-1; j_gene: TRBJ2-5; d_gene: TRBD1; abundance: few; CDR3nt: TGTGCCAGCAGCCAAGATTTACAGGGGGCTGAGACCCAGTACTTC; CDR3aa: CASSQDLQGAETQYF
v_gene: TRBV15; j_gene: TRBJ2-7; d_gene: -; abundance: many; CDR3nt: TGTGCCACCAGCAGGGACCTTGGGGCGGGGTCCTACGAGCAGTACTTC; CDR3aa: CATSRDLGAGSYEQYF
v_gene: TRBV10-3; j_gene: TRBJ1-4; d_gene: TRBD1; abundance: once; CDR3nt: TGTGCCATCAGTGAAGAGTCTGGGACAGGGGGGGAAAAACTGTTTTTT; CDR3aa: CAISEESGTGGEKLFF
v_gene: TRBV12-3/TRBV12-4; j_gene: TRBJ1-2; d_gene: -; abundance: -; CDR3nt: TGTGCCAGCAGTTTAGGGACAGAAGAAGGCTACACCTTC; CDR3aa: CASSLGTEEGYTF
v_gene: TRBV12-3/TRBV12-4; j_gene: TRBJ1-2; d_gene: TRBD1; abundance: -; CDR3nt: TGTGCCAGCAGTTTATCCTCCACAGGGGGATTCTATGGCTACACCTTC; CDR3aa: CASSLSSTGGFYGYTF
v_gene: TRBV10-3; j_gene: TRBJ1-3; d_gene: TRBD1; abundance: -; CDR3nt: TGTGCCATCAGGACAGGGGGCACCATATATTTT; CDR3aa: CAIRTGGTIYF
v_gene: TRBV19; j_gene: TRBJ1-1; d_gene: -; abundance: -; CDR3nt: TGTGCCAGTAGTATTTACTCCGCGACCACTGAAGCTTTCTTT; CDR3aa: CASSIYSATTEAFF
v_gene: TRBV5-1; j_gene: TRBJ1-3; d_gene: -; abundance: -; CDR3nt: TGCGCCAGCAGCTTGGCACTACAGGGTAACACCATATATTTT; CDR3aa: CASSLALQGNTIYF
v_gene: TRBV2; j_gene: TRBJ2-7; d_gene: -; abundance: many; CDR3nt: TGTGCCAGCAGTAACTACGAGCAGTACTTC; CDR3aa: CASSNYEQYF
v_gene: TRBV10-3; j_gene: TRBJ1-2; d_gene: -; abundance: -; CDR3nt: TGTGCCATCAGACCGGACAGTAACTTCGGCTACACCTTC; CDR3aa: CAIRPDSNFGYTF
v_gene: TRBV7-9; j_gene: TRBJ2-7; d_gene: TRBD1; abundance: -; CDR3nt: TGTGCCAGCAAACCGGGACAGGGGACCTACGAGCAGTACTTC; CDR3aa: CASKPGQGTYEQYF
v_gene: TRBV20-1; j_gene: TRBJ1-4; d_gene: TRBD1; abundance: few; CDR3nt: TGCAGTGCAATGACAGGGTGGGATGAAAAACTGTTTTTT; CDR3aa: CSAMTGWDEKLFF
v_gene: TRBV19; j_gene: TRBJ1-5; d_gene: -; abundance: few; CDR3nt: TGTGCCAGTAGTAGTAACAAGGTGGGCAATCAGCCCCAGCATTTT; CDR3aa: CASSSNKVGNQPQHF
v_gene: TRBV12-3/TRBV12-4; j_gene: TRBJ1-5; d_gene: -; abundance: -; CDR3nt: TGTGCCAGCAGTTCTTGGGGGGGGGTTCGAAATCAGCCCCAGCATTTT; CDR3aa: CASSSWGGVRNQPQHF
v_gene: TRBV7-8; j_gene: TRBJ2-5; d_gene: -; abundance: -; CDR3nt: TGTGCCAGCAGCTTTGGGGTCCTAGCTGGGGAGACCCAGTACTTC; CDR3aa: CASSFGVLAGETQYF
v_gene: TRBV7-2; j_gene: TRBJ1-2; d_gene: -; abundance: -; CDR3nt: TGTGCCAGCAGCTTTTACAGGGATGACTATGGCTACACCTTC; CDR3aa: CASSFYRDDYGYTF
v_gene: TRBV24-1; j_gene: TRBJ2-5; d_gene: TRBD1; abundance: -; CDR3nt: TGTGCCACCCGGGACAGCCAAGAGACCCAGTACTTC; CDR3aa: CATRDSQETQYF
v_gene: TRBV10-3; j_gene: TRBJ1-5; d_gene: -; abundance: -; CDR3nt: TGTGCCTCCACGGGACGGGGAAGCAATCAGCCCCAGCATTTT; CDR3aa: CASTGRGSNQPQHF
v_gene: TRBV5-1; j_gene: TRBJ1-2; d_gene: TRBD1; abundance: -; CDR3nt: TGCGCCAGCGGCCCCCGACAGGGTCAGGGGAATAACTATGGCTACACCTTC; CDR3aa: CASGPRQGQGNNYGYTF
v_gene: TRBV6-6; j_gene: TRBJ1-1; d_gene: -; abundance: few; CDR3nt: TGTGCCAGCAGCCCCATAAGTCCCACTGAAGCTTTCTTT; CDR3aa: CASSPISPTEAFF
v_gene: TRBV7-9; j_gene: TRBJ2-2; d_gene: -; abundance: -; CDR3nt: TGTGCCAGCAGCCCGTATGGGCCCAGGGAGCTGTTTTTT; CDR3aa: CASSPYGPRELFF
v_gene: TRBV20-1; j_gene: TRBJ1-2; d_gene: -; abundance: -; CDR3nt: TGCAGTGCTAGTGAAGACACAACCTATGGCTACACCTTC; CDR3aa: CSASEDTTYGYTF
v_gene: TRBV29-1; j_gene: TRBJ2-7; d_gene: TRBD2; abundance: many; CDR3nt: TGCAGCGTTGAAACTAGCGGGGCCACGGAGCAGTACTTC; CDR3aa: CSVETSGATEQYF
v_gene: TRBV5-1; j_gene: TRBJ2-5; d_gene: TRBD1; abundance: -; CDR3nt: TGCGCCAGCAGCTCCCGACCCTCCGGACAGGGTCCGGAGACCCAGTACTTC; CDR3aa: CASSSRPSGQGPETQYF
v_gene: TRBV6-6; j_gene: TRBJ1-5; d_gene: -; abundance: few; CDR3nt: TGTGCCAGCAGTACCATTCATGGCGAGAACCAGCCCCAGCATTTT; CDR3aa: CASSTIHGENQPQHF
v_gene: TRBV10-3; j_gene: TRBJ2-7; d_gene: -; abundance: many; CDR3nt: TGTGCCATCAGTGAGCCCCGACAGGTCCTCTACGAGCAGTACTTC; CDR3aa: CAISEPRQVLYEQYF
v_gene: TRBV10-2; j_gene: TRBJ1-2; d_gene: -; abundance: many; CDR3nt: TGCGCCAGCAGTGCCGACTATGGCTACACCTTC; CDR3aa: CASSADYGYTF
v_gene: TRBV6-6; j_gene: TRBJ2-5; d_gene: TRBD2; abundance: -; CDR3nt: TGTGCCAGCAGTATGACCGGGACTAGCGGGGAGACCCAGTACTTC; CDR3aa: CASSMTGTSGETQYF
v_gene: TRBV2; j_gene: TRBJ2-7; d_gene: -; abundance: -; CDR3nt: TGTGCCAGCAGTGACCAGGGCTCCTACGAGCAGTACTTC; CDR3aa: CASSDQGSYEQYF
v_gene: TRBV15; j_gene: TRBJ2-5; d_gene: TRBD2; abundance: -; CDR3nt: TGTGCTACGAGGGACCGGGGGGCCCAGTACTTC; CDR3aa: CATRDRGAQYF
v_gene: TRBV20-1; j_gene: TRBJ2-7; d_gene: -; abundance: many; CDR3nt: TGCAGTGCTAGTGGGGACACGGACTGGCAGCAGTACTTC; CDR3aa: CSASGDTDWQQYF
v_gene: TRBV10-3; j_gene: TRBJ1-6; d_gene: -; abundance: -; CDR3nt: TGTGCCAGCAGCTTGCCCCAGGGATCCTATAATTCACCCCTCCACTTT; CDR3aa: CASSLPQGSYNSPLHF
v_gene: TRBV6-6; j_gene: TRBJ2-7; d_gene: -; abundance: -; CDR3nt: TGTGCCAGCTTCCAGGGCACAGGCTCCTACGAGCAGTACTTC; CDR3aa: CASFQGTGSYEQYF
v_gene: TRBV20-1; j_gene: TRBJ1-2; d_gene: -; abundance: -; CDR3nt: TGCAGTGCTAGAGATCCAGGGCTCGACTATGGCTACACCTTC; CDR3aa: CSARDPGLDYGYTF
v_gene: TRBV20-1; j_gene: TRBJ1-2; d_gene: -; abundance: few; CDR3nt: TGCAGTGCTAGAGATGATGTCGGGCAGGGGACCAACTATGGCTACACCTTC; CDR3aa: CSARDDVGQGTNYGYTF
v_gene: TRBV24-1; j_gene: TRBJ1-5; d_gene: TRBD1; abundance: few; CDR3nt: TGTGCCACCAGTGATCCCGGGACAGGGGGCCGCAATCAGCCCCAGCATTTT; CDR3aa: CATSDPGTGGRNQPQHF
v_gene: TRBV7-9; j_gene: TRBJ2-6; d_gene: -; abundance: once; CDR3nt: TGTGCCAGCAGCAGCGGACAGACTTTC; CDR3aa: CASSSGQTF